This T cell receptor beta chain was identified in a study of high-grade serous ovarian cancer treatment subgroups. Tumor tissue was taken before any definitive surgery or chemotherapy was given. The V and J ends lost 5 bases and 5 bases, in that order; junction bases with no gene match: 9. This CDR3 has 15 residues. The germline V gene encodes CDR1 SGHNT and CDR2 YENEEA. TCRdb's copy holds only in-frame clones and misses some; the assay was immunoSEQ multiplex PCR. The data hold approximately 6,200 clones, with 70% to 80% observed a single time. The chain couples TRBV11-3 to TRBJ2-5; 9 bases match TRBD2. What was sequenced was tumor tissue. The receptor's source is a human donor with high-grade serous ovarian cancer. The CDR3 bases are TGTGCCAGCAGCGTTAGCGGGGGCCCGTTGGAGACCCAGTACTTC. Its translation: CASSVSGGPLETQYF.